The 18 T cell receptor beta chains presented below share a single source sample, sequenced in a study of T cell repertoires in cytomegalovirus infection. In TCRdb, the reads were re-called with MiXCR into one record per CDR3 protein. In the table there are hundreds of thousands of distinct CDR3 sequences, roughly 15% of which are singletons. The sample was PBMCs. The receptor set was obtained from a human donor in good health (CMV status not recorded). Some clones in this sample may be carry-over from other donors' samples.

The rearrangement joins TRBV28 to TRBJ1-1; no reliable D call. CDR3 size: 12 residues. Germline lookup yields CDR1 MDHEN and CDR2 SYDVKM. The ends were cut back, 5 bases at V and 1 base at J, with 5 bases in the middle. The CDR3 coding sequence is TGTGCCAGCAGTACTACGAACACTGAAGCTTTCTTT. Its protein product is CASSTTNTEAFF.

There are many counts of this clonotype. V usage is TRBV7-2 and J usage is TRBJ1-5; unclear D gene. The CDR3 runs 13 residues. Trimming removed 3 bases at V and 9 bases at J, with 12 bases between. Germline V CDR1 and CDR2: SGHTA, FQGNSA. The DNA of the CDR3 is TGTGCCAGCAGCTTGGGCTTTGTTGCGCCCCAGCATTTT. Translated: CASSLGFVAPQHF. Full variable domain (remainder filled in from reference TRBV7-2 and TRBJ1-5): GAGVSQSPSNKVTEKGKDVELRCDPISGHTALYWYRQSLGQGLEFLIYFQGNSAPDKSGLPSDRFSAERTGGSVSTLTIQRTQQEDSAVYLCASSLGFVAPQHFGDGTRLSIL.

The chain combines TRBV5-1 with TRBJ2-5; D is ambiguous. Trimming removed 0 bases at V and 2 bases at J, with 14 bases between. CDR1 SGHRS and CDR2 YFSETQ come from the germline V gene. This CDR3 region has 16 residues. Here the CDR3 reads CASSLGAATIQETQYF. The CDR3 DNA reads as TGCGCCAGCAGCTTGGGGGCGGCAACCATACAAGAGACCCAGTACTTC.

CDR3 amino acids: CASNRQGTVYNSPLHF. CDR3 DNA: TGTGCCAGCAACCGACAGGGGACCGTATATAATTCACCCCTCCACTTT. The chain has TRBV6-6 and TRBJ1-6; 8 bases agree with TRBD1. There are 16 residues in the CDR3. Losses at the gene ends were 7 bases for V and 4 bases for J; bases not matched to a gene: 9. CDR1 is MNHNY and CDR2 is SVGAGI in the germline V gene (reference sequence).

This sequence joins TRBV9 and TRBJ2-1; 7 nucleotides match TRBD2. Germline trimming cut 5 bases from V and 0 bases from J; bases unmatched to any gene: 5. CDR3 size: 15 residues. The germline gives CDR1 SGDLS, CDR2 YYNGEE. CDR3 loop: CASRPAGSSYNEQFF. The CDR3 DNA reads TGTGCCAGCAGACCAGCGGGGAGCTCCTACAATGAGCAGTTCTTC.

The rearrangement uses TRBV7-2 and TRBJ2-7; 8 positions match TRBD2. J lost 0 bases, V lost 5 bases, and 6 bases had no gene match. CDR3 length equals 15 residues. The germline V gene has CDR1 SGHTA and CDR2 FQGNSA. CDR3 sequence reads: CASSPSSGRSYEQYF. CDR3 DNA: TGTGCCAGCAGCCCATCTAGCGGGCGCTCCTACGAGCAGTACTTC. The whole variable domain, filled in from reference TRBV7-2 and TRBJ2-7, reads GAGVSQSPSNKVTEKGKDVELRCDPISGHTALYWYRQSLGQGLEFLIYFQGNSAPDKSGLPSDRFSAERTGGSVSTLTIQRTQQEDSAVYLCASSPSSGRSYEQYFGPGTRLTVT.

This clonotype was found many times. The rearrangement joins TRBV19 to TRBJ1-1, with D perhaps matching TRBD1 (5 bases). In germline, CDR1 is LNHDA, CDR2 SQIVND (reference sequence). Trimming took off 6 bases at V and 1 base at J, with 18 bases between the two ends. The CDR3 extends over 16 amino acids. Here the CDR3 reads CASSGIGTLKNTEAFF. The CDR3, as DNA: TGTGCCAGTAGCGGAATCGGGACCCTCAAGAACACTGAAGCTTTCTTT. The full variable domain, rest sourced from reference TRBV19 and TRBJ1-1, is DGGITQSPKYLFRKEGQNVTLSCEQNLNHDAMYWYRQDPGQGLRLIYYSQIVNDFQKGDIAEGYSVSREKKESFPLTVTSAQKNPTAFYLCASSGIGTLKNTEAFFGQGTRLTVV.

This clonotype was seen ten or more times. V is TRBV7-2 and J is TRBJ2-7, with no clear D. This CDR3 has 14 residues. Looked up from germline, CDR1 is SGHTA and CDR2 is FQGNSA. Trimming cost V 5 bases and J 5 bases, with 16 bases left between them. This chain's CDR3 is CASSPDNGLHEQYF. The CDR3 DNA follows: TGTGCCAGCAGCCCTGACAACGGCTTACACGAGCAGTACTTC.

This clonotype was found many times. The chain combines TRBV11-3 with TRBJ2-5, with D possibly being TRBD1 (6 bases). The V end lost 5 bases, the J end lost 1 base, and 11 bases lay between the germline ends. This CDR3 is 14 amino acids long. Germline CDR1 and CDR2: SGHNT and YENEEA. The chain's CDR3 is CASSQQGLQETQYF. Here the CDR3 DNA reads TGTGCCAGCAGCCAACAGGGCCTCCAAGAGACCCAGTACTTC.

This clonotype was seen many times. CDR3 in amino acids: CASSYSGVMNTEAFF. DNA for the CDR3: TGTGCCAGCAGTTACTCTGGGGTGATGAACACTGAAGCTTTCTTT. The chain recombines TRBV6-5 with TRBJ1-1; D is unclear. V gave up 0 bases and J gave up 0 bases, with 8 bases separating them. This CDR3 comprises 15 residues. Germline values: CDR1 MNHEY, CDR2 SVGAGI.

In this sample, this clonotype turned up a few times. V and J are TRBV10-3 and TRBJ2-1; 8 nucleotides agree with TRBD2. Germline loops: CDR1 ENHRY, CDR2 SYGVKD. The CDR3 extends over 16 amino acids. After removal of 6 bases from V and 5 bases from J, the junction contained 12 bases not matched to a gene. This CDR3 reads CAISWGSGGMNNEQFF. The CDR3, as DNA: TGTGCCATCAGCTGGGGGAGCGGGGGCATGAACAATGAGCAGTTCTTC.

In this sample, this clonotype turned up a few times. The chain has TRBV7-2 and TRBJ1-6; 7 nucleotides agree with TRBD1. The CDR3 is 16 residues long. Trimming at V came to 2 bases and at J to 7 bases, leaving 8 bases not matched to a gene. Germline CDR1 reads SGHTA; CDR2 reads FQGNSA. CDR3: CASSLMQGGSNSPLHF. CDR3 DNA: TGTGCCAGCAGCTTAATGCAGGGGGGGTCCAATTCACCCCTCCACTTT.

This clonotype showed up just a few times. The chain has TRBV7-2 and TRBJ1-1, with 8 bases fitting TRBD1. The germline gives CDR1 SGHTA, CDR2 FQGNSA. With 5 bases clipped from V and 2 bases from J, the junction kept 7 bases outside the gene matches. The CDR3 is 15 amino acids. The chain's CDR3 is CASSVNQGANTEAFF. The CDR3 DNA reads as TGTGCCAGCAGCGTAAATCAGGGGGCCAACACTGAAGCTTTCTTT.

This sequence joins TRBV12-3 or TRBV12-4 and TRBJ2-1; no definite D call. V was cut by 3 bases and J by 6 bases, with 12 bases left in between. This CDR3 has 14 amino acids. The CDR3 DNA reads as TGTGCCAGCAGTTTCTTACAGACCACCAATGAGCAGTTCTTC. Its translation is CASSFLQTTNEQFF.

This clonotype was counted only a few times. The chain is built from TRBV18 and TRBJ2-7, with a tentative D call TRBD2 (6 bases). The V and J ends lost 6 bases and 2 bases respectively, with 11 bases between them. The germline gives CDR1 KGHSH, CDR2 LQKENI. The length of the CDR3 is 13 residues. In DNA form, the CDR3 reads TGTGCCAGCTCCGGGCCGGGGGCCTACGAGCAGTACTTC. Translated: CASSGPGAYEQYF.

The genes are TRBV20-1 and TRBJ2-7, with TRBD2 as a possible D gene (5 bases). With 6 bases removed from V and 6 bases from J, the gap between germline ends came to 30 bases. Germline lookup yields CDR1 DFQATT and CDR2 SNEGSKA (reference sequence). The CDR3 has 17 residues. The CDR3 bases are TGCAGTGCCATCAAGGTTAGATCCGGGATCCATCCCGGCGAGCAGTACTTC. Amino acids: CSAIKVRSGIHPGEQYF.

This clonotype showed up many times. The rearrangement links TRBV12-3 or TRBV12-4 to TRBJ1-5; TRBD1 aligns across 10 bases. The V gene end was trimmed by 2 bases and the J gene end by 3 bases; junction bases not matched to a gene: 4. The length of the CDR3 is 16 residues. The CDR3 coding sequence is TGTGCCAGCAGTTTAACGGACAGGGGGGCCAATCAGCCCCAGCATTTT. It yields the protein CASSLTDRGANQPQHF.

This clonotype was seen more than once but under ten times. J is TRBJ1-6 and V is TRBV15; D not resolved. CDR1 LNHNV and CDR2 YYDKDF come from the germline V gene (reference sequence). The CDR3 is 13 residues long. V gave up 2 bases and J gave up 7 bases, with 6 bases separating them. The CDR3 DNA follows: TGTGCCACCAGCAGAAATCGAAATTCACCCCTCCACTTT. Its protein is CATSRNRNSPLHF. Based on the CDR3 plus reference TRBV15 and TRBJ1-6, the full variable domain is DAMVIQNPRYQVTQFGKPVTLSCSQTLNHNVMYWYQQKSSQAPKLLFHYYDKDFNNEADTPDNFQSRRPNTSFCFLDIRSPGLGDTAMYLCATSRNRNSPLHFGNGTRLTVT.